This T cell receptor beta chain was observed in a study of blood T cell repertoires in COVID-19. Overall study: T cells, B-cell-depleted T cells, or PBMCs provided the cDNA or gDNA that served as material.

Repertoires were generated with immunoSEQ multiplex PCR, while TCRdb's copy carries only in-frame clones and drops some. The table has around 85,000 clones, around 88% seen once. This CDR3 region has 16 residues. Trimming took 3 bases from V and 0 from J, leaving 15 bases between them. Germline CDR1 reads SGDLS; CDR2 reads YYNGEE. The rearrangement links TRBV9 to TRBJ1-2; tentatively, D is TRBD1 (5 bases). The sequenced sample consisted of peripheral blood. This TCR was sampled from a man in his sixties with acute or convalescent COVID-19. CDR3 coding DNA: TGTGCCAGCAGCGGGGCGTCGACAGTTTCTAACTATGGCTACACCTTC. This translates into CASSGASTVSNYGYTF.